Below, one TCR beta chain is given with its context. Its antigen is unknown. Method: immunoSEQ multiplex PCR; TCRdb's copy keeps in-frame clones and lacks some. The table lists about 130,000 clones, roughly 89% of them singletons. Germline V lookup: CDR1 MNHGY, CDR2 SVAAGI. The V end was cut by 8 bases, the J end by 0 bases, with 13 bases between. The CDR3 totals 14 residues. This sample is drawn from a study of cytomegalovirus exposure and HLA in healthy donors. General study findings and limits: Among the CMV-associated chains, three were confirmed in vitro as specific for CMV antigens. Most TCRs appeared rarely, but some public TCRs recurred in many donors. Cytomegalovirus association was listed for about 180 TCR beta chains.

The donors were part of the validation cohort of 95 to 150 subjects. That cohort was separate from the first cohort, which comprised 550 to 750 subjects. The sequencing input was PBMCs. The sequence was obtained from a woman aged 18-29 years in good health and CMV-seronegative. V is TRBV6-9 and J is TRBJ2-5, with D possibly being TRBD1 (6 bases). In nucleotides, the CDR3 is TGTGCCAGCTATCGGGGACATGACCAAGAGACCCAGTACTTC. Translation: CASYRGHDQETQYF.